Here is one TCR beta chain with its context. Its cognate antigen has yet to be identified. No per-base quality is available; no much larger clone lies one base away. The library was made by RACE. TCRdb names NextSeq 500 as the instrument used. Library preparation attached unique molecular identifiers to individual cDNA molecules for quantitative, reproducible TCR counting. Both TCR alpha and TCR beta chains were sequenced from each blood RNA sample. Regarding the original processing steps: The median number of TCRs per sample was over 95,000, ranging from 23,224 to 690,600. V, J and CDR3 annotation of the TCR reads was performed with the Decombinator software suite. Every sample was subsampled to the same number of TCRs (28,000) for the PS versus PT1 abundance plots. TCRs were defined as expanded if absent before sensitization and observed at least eight times at the 2-week time point. Using fastp at Q25 and MiXCR, TCRdb reprocessed the public reads and kept productive beta chains. Every distinct CDR3 protein forms one entry, paired with its most common genes and DNA. The V and J calls come from TCRdb's annotation, not from the publication. The sample records more than 110,000 distinct CDR3 sequences, approximately 12% of which are singletons. The ten largest clones represent around 1.4% of the sample.

Per the germline V gene, KGHDR is the CDR1 and SFDVKD is the CDR2. The CDR3 runs 13 amino acids, cysteine and phenylalanine included. Only CDR3 DNA is held: 39 bases, read in frame from base 1. The junction shows trimming of 5 bases on V and 4 bases on J, plus 10 bases between the germline ends. This sample is drawn from a study of human T cells and chemical hapten exposure (dated by TCRdb to about 2021). As for the study more broadly: For sensitization, 2% DPC in acetone was applied to an approximately 2 cm by approximately 2 cm area of upper inner arm skin. Libraries were pooled for sequencing, and variation in per-sample TCR yields was attributed mainly to small differences in library volumes within the pool. Blood samples were taken from patients before sensitization (week 0) and at 2, 6 and about 24 weeks after DPC sensitization. The study tracked peripheral blood TCR repertoire changes in vivo during primary and secondary sensitization to the hapten diphenylcyclopropenone (DPC) in alopecia patients. Under 30 alopecia patients gave blood for TCR sequencing at one to four time points (pre-sensitization, 2, 6 and 24 weeks). Patch testing was done on the upper back using Finn chambers containing 0.01% DPC, and results were scored after 6 days according to International Contact Dermatitis Research Group standards. Throughout the roughly 25-week study period, patients were also given weekly therapeutic DPC doses on the scalp. Most of the patients in the cohort were female, and the cohort covered alopecia areata with under or over 50% scalp involvement, alopecia totalis and alopecia universalis.

This specimen's time point label, interpreted: patch test 2, 6 weeks after DPC sensitization. The intended sense of this specimen's treatment or condition label: therapeutic diphenylcyclopropenone sensitization with weekly scalp DPC. Blood at each patch-test visit was drawn before the patch test was applied. Patients were considered eligible if aged 18 to 70, diagnosed with alopecia and deemed suitable for DPC therapy, and patients were excluded if pregnant. Total RNA was isolated from unfractionated whole blood collected in Tempus Blood RNA tubes. The research as a whole found: Expanded TCRs formed significantly more large CDR3 similarity clusters than pre-sensitization or healthy control sets, consistent with antigen-driven responses. Because every patient had alopecia, a presumed autoimmune disease, the patients' immune response might differ from that of healthy individuals. The number of TCRs above 1 in 1000 frequency did not change with DPC sensitization; there was no evidence of global repertoire structure alterations. Repeated subsampling changed both the strength of the expansion versus patch-test correlation and the threshold at which that correlation became significant. Patch test score was positively correlated with the number of PT1 expanded TCRs, with significance at thresholds 8, 16 and 32 but not at 4.

This material consisted of whole blood, taken in connection with sensitization to the hapten diphenylcyclopropenone (DPC). The rearrangement combines TRBV24-1 with TRBJ1-2; confidence is insufficient to name the D gene. This TCR was sampled from a woman aged 50 to 65 with alopecia areata. Some clones in this sample may be carry-over from other donors' samples. CDR3 protein: CATSASRTYGYTF. The nucleotide sequence is given as TGTGCCACCAGTGCCTCAAGAACCTATGGCTACACCTTC.